This T cell receptor beta chain originates from a study of graft-versus-host responses after intestinal transplantation. Study summary: Isolated intestinal, liver-intestinal, or multivisceral transplants had been given to the recipients.

Worth noting for this clone: Antigen specificity is unknown.

The study's findings and limits: High graft-versus-host to host-versus-graft clonal ratios were found in allografts of patients who had graft-donor T cell macrochimerism.

TCRdb's table, derived via immunoSEQ multiplex PCR, lists solely in-frame clones and lacks some. There are 95,000 to 100,000 clones in the sample; roughly 82% occur only once, and roughly 1.4% lies in the top ten. The CDR3 sequence is 14 residues long. V lost 5 bases and J lost 2; bases outside the gene matches: 5. Germline V gene sequence: CDR1 SGHTA, CDR2 FQGNSA. This clonotype originated in a human patient who received an intestinal transplant, so some T cells may come from the graft donor. This specimen consisted of PBMCs, obtained 255 days after intestinal transplant. The chain links TRBV7-2 to TRBJ2-5; 7 positions agree with TRBD2. CDR3 sequence (DNA): TGTGCCAGCAGCAGGGTGGGGGGGCAAGAGACCCAGTACTTC. Its translation is CASSRVGGQETQYF.